The next 15 T cell receptor beta chains were all read from a single sample in a study of Tregs in tolerant kidney transplant recipients. Assay used: immunoSEQ multiplex PCR; TCRdb lists only in-frame clones, some missing. Seen here are fewer than 80,000 clones, roughly 89% observed once, and the top ten hold around 0.42%. Material: CD4+ T cells from blood, obtained before the transplant. Every receptor here comes from a human donor who received a combined kidney and bone marrow transplant.

The chain recombines TRBV14 with TRBJ2-7; TRBD2 agrees at 7 bases. Germline values: CDR1 SGHDN, CDR2 FVKESK. The CDR3 extends over 15 amino acids. The V gene end was trimmed by 1 base and the J gene end by 3 bases; junction bases not matched to a gene: 6. CDR3 nucleotide sequence: TGTGCCAGCAGCCAAGCGCTGGGAGGGAACTACGAGCAGTACTTC. Residues: CASSQALGGNYEQYF. Looking up the rest from reference TRBV14 and TRBJ2-7 gives the full variable domain: EAGVTQFPSHSVIEKGQTVTLRCDPISGHDNLYWYRRVMGKEIKFLLHFVKESKQDESGMPNNRFLAERTGGTYSTLKVQPAELEDSGVYFCASSQALGGNYEQYFGPGTRLTVT.

The genes are TRBV7-2 and TRBJ2-1; 7 nucleotides agree with TRBD1. CDR3 size: 14 residues. The V segment lost 5 bases and the J segment 5 bases; nucleotides outside the gene matches: 6. The germline V gene encodes CDR1 SGHTA and CDR2 FQGNSA. The CDR3 DNA reads TGTGCCAGCAGCCCGGACAGGATCCACAATGAGCAGTTCTTC. As protein: CASSPDRIHNEQFF.

This sequence joins TRBV5-4 and TRBJ2-3; TRBD2 matches at 8 bases. CDR3 length: 18 residues. Germline CDR1 is SGHNT and CDR2 is YYREEE (reference sequence). The trim removed 0 bases at V and 2 bases at J, leaving 11 bases unmatched. CDR3 in amino acids: CASSLAMASGRLTDTQYF. The CDR3 DNA is TGTGCCAGCAGCTTGGCGATGGCTAGCGGGCGCCTCACAGATACGCAGTATTTT.

The gene calls are TRBV5-1 and TRBJ2-3; TRBD2 agrees at 9 bases. There are 18 residues in the CDR3. The J segment lost 0 bases and the V segment lost 0 bases, leaving 8 bases of the junction unmatched. Germline assignment: CDR1 SGHRS and CDR2 YFSETQ. The CDR3: CASSLGAGGVPSTDTQYF. DNA for the CDR3: TGCGCCAGCAGCTTGGGTGCGGGGGGGGTACCCAGCACAGATACGCAGTATTTT.

The chain carries TRBV7-6 and TRBJ2-1; maybe TRBD1 (5 bases). CDR3 length: 13 amino acids. Germline values: CDR1 SGHVS, CDR2 FNYEAQ. Trimming took off 3 bases at V and 12 bases at J, with 15 bases between the two ends. The CDR3 DNA follows: TGTGCCAGCAGCTTTTCTACTGGGGCCTCGCAGTTCTTC. Residues: CASSFSTGASQFF.

The V gene is TRBV27, the J gene TRBJ2-7; TRBD2 matches at 14 bases. V lost 6 bases and J lost 3; bases outside the gene matches: 10. The CDR3 extends over 17 amino acids. Germline V gene sequence: CDR1 MNHEY, CDR2 SMNVEV (reference sequence). In nucleotides, the CDR3 is TGTGCCAGCAGCCCGGGACTAGCGGGAGATCGATTCTACGAGCAGTACTTC. As protein: CASSPGLAGDRFYEQYF.

This clone was picked up one time. The V call is TRBV14, the J call TRBJ1-2; TRBD1 agrees at 7 bases. Germline assignment: CDR1 SGHDN and CDR2 FVKESK. The CDR3 runs to 14 residues. Trimming removed 5 bases from V and 2 bases from J; junction bases left unmatched: 5. CDR3 bases: TGTGCCAGCAGCAACAGGGGTTGGAACTATGGCTACACCTTC. This codes for CASSNRGWNYGYTF.

The chain employs TRBV5-1 and TRBJ1-1; D unresolved. CDR3 length equals 13 residues. The V and J ends lost 0 bases and 7 bases respectively, with 10 bases between them. The germline V gene encodes CDR1 SGHRS and CDR2 YFSETQ. The CDR3 region is CASSLEGGLEAFF. The DNA for the CDR3 is TGCGCCAGCAGCTTGGAAGGAGGGCTTGAAGCTTTCTTT.

The chain links TRBV30 to TRBJ1-2, with TRBD1 as a possible D gene (5 bases). The length of the CDR3 is 13 residues. Germline-derived CDR1 and CDR2 are GTSNPN and SVGIG (reference sequence). V was pared by 2 bases and J by 4 bases, with 11 bases between. The CDR3 region has the DNA TGTGCCTGGAGTTATAGGGGTCCCTATGGCTACACCTTC. The encoded protein is CAWSYRGPYGYTF. Full variable domain (missing parts from reference TRBV30 and TRBJ1-2): SQTIHQWPATLVQPVGSPLSLECTVEGTSNPNLYWYRQAAGRGLQLLFYSVGIGQISSEVPQNLSASRPQDRQFILSSKKLLLSDSGFYLCAWSYRGPYGYTFGSGTRLTVV.

The chain joins TRBV4-2 to TRBJ1-1; D unclear. This CDR3 comprises 14 residues. In germline, CDR1 is LGHNA, CDR2 YNFKEQ. V was cut by 0 bases and J by 7 bases, with 12 bases left in between. CDR3 sequence reads: CASSQDAGRIEAFF. CDR3 in DNA: TGTGCCAGCAGCCAAGATGCAGGAAGGATTGAAGCTTTCTTT.

CDR3: CASRKTDRGTYEQYF. As DNA, the CDR3 is TGTGCCAGTAGGAAGACAGACAGGGGAACCTACGAGCAGTACTTC. This rearrangement joins TRBV19 to TRBJ2-7; 8 positions match TRBD1. This CDR3 comprises 15 residues. Germline lookup yields CDR1 LNHDA and CDR2 SQIVND (reference sequence). V shed 6 bases and J 2 bases; nucleotides not matched to a gene: 9.

The chain couples TRBV11-2 to TRBJ1-4, with D tentatively TRBD1 (6 bases). V shed 5 bases and J shed 4 bases, with 8 bases lying between them. The CDR3 extends over 13 amino acids. CDR1 and CDR2 (germline): SGHAT, FQNNGV. In DNA, the CDR3 is TGTGCCAGCAGCCGGGACATTAATGAAAAACTGTTTTTT. Amino acid sequence: CASSRDINEKLFF.

This chain links TRBV7-2 with TRBJ1-2; 7 nucleotides align to TRBD1. Germline loops: CDR1 SGHTA, CDR2 FQGNSA. V lost 5 bases and J lost 8; bases outside the gene matches: 17. The CDR3 contains 16 residues. The CDR3 is CASSPYLTGSTEGYTF. CDR3 DNA sequence: TGTGCCAGCAGCCCATATCTGACAGGGTCGACGGAGGGCTACACCTTC.

J is TRBJ1-2 and V is TRBV7-9; tentatively, D is TRBD1 (6 bases). The length of the CDR3 is 16 residues. With 4 bases removed from V and 2 bases from J, the gap between germline ends came to 17 bases. Looked up from germline, CDR1 is SEHNR and CDR2 is FQNEAQ (reference sequence). The CDR3 DNA sequence: TGTGCCAGCAGCTCTTCTCACAGGGCAGGCAACTATGGCTACACCTTC. As protein: CASSSSHRAGNYGYTF.

This chain links TRBV7-3 with TRBJ1-2, with TRBD1 identical over 10 bases. The CDR3 length is 13 residues. V lost 9 bases and J lost 6; bases outside the gene matches: 7. Germline assignment: CDR1 SGHTA and CDR2 FQGTGA. The CDR3 region has the DNA TGTGCCAGTTCGACAGGGGGCGCGGATGGCTACACCTTC. This sequence encodes CASSTGGADGYTF.